This TCR beta chain was captured in a study of blood T cell repertoires in COVID-19. Here immunoSEQ multiplex PCR was the method, and the copy in TCRdb shows in-frame clones only, minus some. The sample shows some 120,000 clones, 85% to 90% of them seen only once. Germline loops: CDR1 LGHNA, CDR2 YNFKEQ. This CDR3 has 17 residues. The V end was cut by 1 base, the J end by 4 bases, with 19 bases between. The material sequenced was peripheral blood. The source of this sequence is a human donor with acute or convalescent COVID-19. The donor label of this sample is uncertain. V gene TRBV4-2 combines with J gene TRBJ1-2; D uncertain. CDR3 in DNA: TGTGCCAGCAGCCAAGCGAGGGATCTCACACAGATCTATGGCTACACCTTC. Protein sequence: CASSQARDLTQIYGYTF.